This T cell receptor (beta chain) was documented in a study of post-analysis software for immune sequencing data. The study, taken as a whole, reports: Comparison of patients with controls showed five TRBV segments more frequent in patients, TRBV5-6, TRBV5-1 and TRBV20-1 among them.

Of note for this clonotype: Antigen specificity is unknown.

Unique molecular identifiers had been added to the TCR beta cDNA libraries. In TCRdb, the PCR reads were re-called with MiXCR into one record per CDR3 protein. Here the sample spans hundreds of thousands of distinct CDR3 sequences, roughly three fifths being singletons. The length of the CDR3 is 10 residues. Trimming took off 3 bases at V and 5 bases at J, with 5 bases between the two ends. Germline CDR1 is SQVTM and CDR2 is ANQGSEA. This sequence originates from a girl aged 2 to 10 with multiple sclerosis. The specimen sequenced was blood. The chain links TRBV29-1 to TRBJ2-7, with D perhaps TRBD2 (5 bases). The CDR3 DNA follows: TGCAGCGTTGAGGAGGACGAGCAGTACTTC. This encodes CSVEEDEQYF.